This T cell receptor beta chain comes out of a study of cytomegalovirus exposure and HLA in healthy donors. This CDR3 has 15 amino acids. V was trimmed by 4 bases and J by 1 base, leaving 15 bases between them. Germline V lookup: CDR1 SGHRS, CDR2 YFSETQ. Use of 60 Vbeta and 13 Jbeta primers characterized the PCR. Using immunoSEQ multiplex PCR, the repertoire was profiled, and TCRdb retains in-frame clones only, with some absent. The table records some 150,000 clones, 75% to 85% of them present only once. Specimen: PBMCs. The sequence was collected from a human donor in good health. This chain connects TRBV5-1 to TRBJ2-7; D perhaps matches TRBD1 (6 bases). The CDR3 here is CASSQTGSYSYEQYF. The CDR3 region has the DNA TGCGCCAGCAGCCAAACAGGGTCTTATTCCTACGAGCAGTACTTC.